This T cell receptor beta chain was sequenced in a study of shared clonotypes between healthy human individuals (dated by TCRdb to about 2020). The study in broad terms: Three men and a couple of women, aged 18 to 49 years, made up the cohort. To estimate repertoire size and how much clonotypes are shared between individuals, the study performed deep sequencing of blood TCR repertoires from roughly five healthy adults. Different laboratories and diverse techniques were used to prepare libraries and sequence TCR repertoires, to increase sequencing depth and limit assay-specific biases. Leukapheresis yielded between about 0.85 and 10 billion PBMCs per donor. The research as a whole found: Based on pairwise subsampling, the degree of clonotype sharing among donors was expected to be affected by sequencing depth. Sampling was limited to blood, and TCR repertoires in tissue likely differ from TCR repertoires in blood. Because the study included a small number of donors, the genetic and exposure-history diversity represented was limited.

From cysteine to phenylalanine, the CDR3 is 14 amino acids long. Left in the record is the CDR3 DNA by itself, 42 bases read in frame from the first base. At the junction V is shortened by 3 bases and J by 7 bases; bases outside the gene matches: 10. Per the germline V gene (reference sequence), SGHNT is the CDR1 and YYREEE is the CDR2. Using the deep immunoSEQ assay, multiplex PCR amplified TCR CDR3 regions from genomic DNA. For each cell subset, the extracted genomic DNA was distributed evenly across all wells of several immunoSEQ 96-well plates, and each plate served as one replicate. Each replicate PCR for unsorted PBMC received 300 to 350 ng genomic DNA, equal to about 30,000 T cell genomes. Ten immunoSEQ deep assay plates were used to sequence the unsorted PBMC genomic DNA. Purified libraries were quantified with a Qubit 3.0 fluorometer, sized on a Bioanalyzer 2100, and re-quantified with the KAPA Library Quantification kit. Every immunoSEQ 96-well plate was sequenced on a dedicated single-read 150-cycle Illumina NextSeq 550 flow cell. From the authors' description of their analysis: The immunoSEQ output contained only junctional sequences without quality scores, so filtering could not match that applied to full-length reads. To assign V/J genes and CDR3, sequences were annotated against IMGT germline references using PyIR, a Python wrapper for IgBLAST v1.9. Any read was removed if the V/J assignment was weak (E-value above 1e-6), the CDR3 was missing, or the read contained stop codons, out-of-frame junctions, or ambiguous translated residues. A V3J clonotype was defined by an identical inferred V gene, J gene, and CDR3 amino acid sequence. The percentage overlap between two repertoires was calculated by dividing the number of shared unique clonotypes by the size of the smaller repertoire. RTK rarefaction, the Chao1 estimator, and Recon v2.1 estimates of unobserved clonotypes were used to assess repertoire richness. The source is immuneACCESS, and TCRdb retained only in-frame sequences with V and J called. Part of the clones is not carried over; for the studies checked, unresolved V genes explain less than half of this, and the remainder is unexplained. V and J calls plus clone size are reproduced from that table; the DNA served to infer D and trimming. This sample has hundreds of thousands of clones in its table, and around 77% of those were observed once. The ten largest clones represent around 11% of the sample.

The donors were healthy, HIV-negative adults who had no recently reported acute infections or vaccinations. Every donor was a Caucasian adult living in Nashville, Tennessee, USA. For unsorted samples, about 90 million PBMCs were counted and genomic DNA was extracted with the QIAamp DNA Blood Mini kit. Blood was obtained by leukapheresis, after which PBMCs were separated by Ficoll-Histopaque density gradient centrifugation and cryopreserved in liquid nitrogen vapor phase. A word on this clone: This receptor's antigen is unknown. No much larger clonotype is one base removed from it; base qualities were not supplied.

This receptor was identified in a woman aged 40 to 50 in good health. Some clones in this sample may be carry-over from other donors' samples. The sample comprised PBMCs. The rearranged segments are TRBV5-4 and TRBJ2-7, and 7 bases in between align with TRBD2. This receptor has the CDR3 CASSSGTTLREQYF. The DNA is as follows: TGTGCCAGCAGCTCCGGGACTACCCTACGGGAGCAGTACTTC.